This TCR beta chain is from a study of blood T cell repertoires in COVID-19. Background on the study: Collection of acute and convalescent COVID-19 samples took place in the United States, Italy and Spain. Nucleic acid was either cDNA or gDNA, and it came from T cells, B-cell-depleted T cells, or PBMCs.

A few counts support this clone. Assignments of participants to cohorts depended upon their own reported clinical history. In the authors' methods: Estimated nucleated cell counts came from reference gene primer amplification. Assay used: immunoSEQ multiplex PCR; TCRdb lists only in-frame clones, some missing. V and J calls and clone size follow that table, whereas D and trimming were derived from the DNA. The table shows about 240,000 clones, with around 89% occurring only once. Germline CDR1 is SGHRS and CDR2 is YFSETQ. CDR3 size: 19 residues. Trimming cost V 2 bases and J 2 bases; bases outside gene matches: 13.

Sequencing was performed on PBMCs or T cells enriched from blood (not recorded which). The clonotype was recovered from a woman between 25 and 40 years old who had recovered from COVID-19. The chain employs TRBV5-1 and TRBJ2-7, with 13 positions matching TRBD2. The CDR3 nucleotides are TGCGCCAGCAGCTTCTCGATCAGCGTAACTAGCGGGAGGGCCTACGAGCAGTACTTC. It is translated as CASSFSISVTSGRAYEQYF.